This T cell receptor (beta chain) came from a study of CD8+ T cells in alopecia areata. Study as a whole: Patients received oral tofacitinib, 5 to 10 mg twice daily, for moderate-to-severe alopecia areata. Study findings and constraints: Administration of tofacitinib significantly diminished scalp clonality and expanded CD8+ clones within the top 100.

Treatment: oral pan-JAK inhibitor, 5-10 mg twice daily. The sorting of PBMCs gave CD4+ and CD8+ T cells. Trimming took off 3 bases at V and 5 bases at J, with 17 bases between the two ends. The CDR3 sequence is 15 residues long. The sample holds one count of this clone. Its antigen is unknown. RNA, once extracted, was reverse transcribed into cDNA for use as the sequencing template. TCRdb's copy holds only in-frame clones and misses some; the assay was immunoSEQ multiplex PCR. The top ten clones hold roughly 20% of a sample with roughly 40,000 clones, around 71% of them seen once. The clonotype was recovered from a human donor with alopecia areata. The material was CD8+ T cells sorted from blood, obtained at week 4, from a patient treated with tofacitinib. This chain joins TRBV23-1 and TRBJ2-7; possible D gene TRBD1, 6 bases. TRBV23-1 qualifies as an ORF whose function is uncertain. The CDR3 nucleotides read TGCGCCAGCAGTCACCGACACAGGGTTTTCCACGAGCAGTACTTC. Residues: CASSHRHRVFHEQYF.